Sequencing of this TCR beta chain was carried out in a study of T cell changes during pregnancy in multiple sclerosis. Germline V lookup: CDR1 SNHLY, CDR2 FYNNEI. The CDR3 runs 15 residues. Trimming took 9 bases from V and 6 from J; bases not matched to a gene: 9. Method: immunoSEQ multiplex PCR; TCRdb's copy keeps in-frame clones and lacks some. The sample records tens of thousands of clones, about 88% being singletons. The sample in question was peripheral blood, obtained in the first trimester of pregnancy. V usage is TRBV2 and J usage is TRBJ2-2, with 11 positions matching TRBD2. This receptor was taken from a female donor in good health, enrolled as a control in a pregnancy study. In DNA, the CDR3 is TGTGCCAGTATCCCGGGACTAGCGGATGCCGGGGAGCTGTTTTTT. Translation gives CASIPGLADAGELFF.